This TCR beta chain was recorded in a study of T cell responses to AZD1222 COVID-19 vaccine. Study as a whole: Second-dose recipients at about 4 or about 12 weeks were treated as one pooled group.

Study observations and caveats: Spike-specific TCRs gained breadth and depth after people received two AZD1222 doses.

Repertoires were generated with immunoSEQ multiplex PCR, while TCRdb's copy carries only in-frame clones and drops some. The sample yields 140,000 to 150,000 clones, approximately 85% seen once. Comments on this clone: What it binds is not known.

There are 13 residues in the CDR3. With 1 base removed from V and 7 bases from J, the gap between germline ends came to 10 bases. Germline values: CDR1 SGHTA, CDR2 FQGNSA. The source material was peripheral blood, sampled on day 0 of AZD1222 vaccination. The gene calls are TRBV7-2 and TRBJ1-2, with D possibly being TRBD1 (5 bases). The TCR originated in an adult in good health. In DNA form, the CDR3 reads TGTGCCAGCAGCTTAGGGGGGTCCGGTGGCTACACCTTC. This translates into CASSLGGSGGYTF.